The T cell receptor beta chain under discussion was sequenced for a study of blood T cell repertoires in COVID-19 (dated by TCRdb to 2020 to 2021). A note on the overall study: Samples covering the acute and convalescent phases of COVID-19 were provided by collaborators in the United States, Italy and Spain. The material from the prospective study consisted of cDNA or gDNA derived from T cells, B-cell-depleted T cells, or PBMCs. The samples were drawn from the first 160 participants of the ongoing ImmuneRACE study and from 950 to 1,500 subjects provided by 6 global collaborators. Nearly every sample came with metadata listing a de-identified subject ID, COVID-19 status, age in years and sex. The repertoires were released in a freely available public database intended as a resource for research on the immune response to SARS-CoV-2. HLA class I and class II types, where available, came from metadata supplied by the sample provider rather than from assay-based typing. Subjects who had been exposed to COVID-19, were actively infected with it, or had recovered from it provided the deeply sampled blood TCRbeta repertoires that made up the dataset. What the research found in general, with its limitations: The amount of clinical and demographic metadata varied by source and participant and was provided uncurated.

Notes on this clone: Its antigen remains undetermined. Per-nucleotide qualities are absent, and no much larger clonotype sits a single base away.

One collaborating source in Seattle enrolled patients during active infection and followed them longitudinally through the course of disease. Each collaborating institution followed its own protocols to collect whole blood in K2EDTA tubes. Collaborator samples were shipped for TCRbeta analysis as frozen whole blood, isolated PBMCs, or DNA extracted from either sample type. Via the germline V gene, CDR1 is SGHVS and CDR2 FNYEAQ. V is cut by 2 bases and J by 2 bases, and the space between the germline ends is 13 bases. The CDR3 holds 15 amino acids from the cysteine to the phenylalanine. CDR3 DNA only is kept here, 45 bases in frame from base 1. TCRbeta CDR3 regions were amplified from genomic DNA using the immunoSEQ Assay, a bias-controlled multiplex PCR. The study's own analysis went as follows. The number of nucleated cells in each sample was estimated by amplification of reference gene primers within the assay. To quantify the absolute abundance of each unique TCRbeta CDR3 rearrangement, sequence reads were collapsed and filtered. For each sample, productive Simpson clonality was calculated as the square root of Simpson's diversity index over productive rearrangements. Drawn from immuneACCESS, this table holds only the in-frame rearrangements with V and J called that TCRdb kept. Clones are partly lost; checked studies trace under half to an unresolved V gene and leave the rest unexplained. V and J calls and clone size are those listed in that table; D and trimming were worked out from the DNA. This sample is represented by around 210,000 clones; around nine tenths of them were singletons. Of the sample, 15% to 20% is held by the ten largest clones.

Material: peripheral blood. The clonotype comes from a man aged 50 to 60 with COVID-19, enrolled during active disease. Recombination linked TRBV7-6 to TRBJ2-7; D gene: possibly TRBD1, on 8 matching bases. The DNA reads TGTGCCAGCAGCTTAACAGGGGGGGAGGCCTACGAGCAGTACTTC. This is translated as CASSLTGGEAYEQYF.